What follows are 21 T cell receptor beta chains derived from one specimen sequenced in a study of cytomegalovirus exposure and HLA in healthy donors. Here immunoSEQ multiplex PCR was the method, and the copy in TCRdb shows in-frame clones only, minus some. The data show approximately 260,000 clones, 86% seen once. Sample: PBMCs. These receptors were taken from a woman under 30 in good health and CMV-seronegative.

The chain uses TRBV2 and TRBJ2-7; 10 nucleotides match TRBD1. Germline lookup yields CDR1 SNHLY and CDR2 FYNNEI. After removal of 11 bases from V and 0 bases from J, the junction contained 4 bases not matched to a gene. This CDR3 comprises 13 residues. The CDR3 sequence: CALWTGGSYEQYF. The DNA for the CDR3 is TGTGCCCTATGGACAGGGGGCTCCTACGAGCAGTACTTC.

A few counts support this clone. The genes are TRBV10-1 and TRBJ1-5; 10 bases fit TRBD1. The junction had 7 bases not matched to a gene; V was cut back by 6 bases and J by 5 bases. The CDR3 is made up of 15 amino acids. The germline V gene encodes CDR1 WNHNN and CDR2 SYGVQD (reference sequence). The CDR3 spells CASSGSGTGDQPQHF. The DNA for the CDR3 is TGCGCCAGCAGCGGTTCCGGGACAGGGGATCAGCCCCAGCATTTT.

The chain joins TRBV28 to TRBJ1-2; D gene unclear. V was trimmed by 8 bases and J by 11 bases, leaving 12 bases between them. Germline loops: CDR1 MDHEN, CDR2 SYDVKM. The CDR3 extends over 10 amino acids. CDR3 loop: CASYQSMYTF. The CDR3 DNA sequence: TGTGCCAGCTACCAGTCCATGTACACCTTC.

The chain couples TRBV25-1 to TRBJ1-6, with D unresolved. This CDR3 has 15 amino acids. Germline-derived CDR1 and CDR2 are MGHDK and SYGVNS. The V end lost 1 base, the J end lost 4 bases, and 8 bases lay between the germline ends. The CDR3 DNA sequence: TGTGCCAGCAGTGAATTCGACTTTTATAATTCACCCCTCCACTTT. Residues: CASSEFDFYNSPLHF.

This clone came up once. The chain links TRBV2 to TRBJ1-4, with D tentatively TRBD1 (6 bases). This CDR3 comprises 14 residues. Germline loops: CDR1 SNHLY, CDR2 FYNNEI. The V and J ends lost 9 bases and 0 bases respectively, with 11 bases between them. This CDR3 reads CARQGFATNEKLFF. The DNA of the CDR3 is TGTGCCAGGCAGGGGTTTGCAACTAATGAAAAACTGTTTTTT.

The chain employs TRBV5-1 and TRBJ1-2, with 10 bases lining up with TRBD1. CDR3 size: 14 residues. CDR1 and CDR2 from the germline V gene are SGHRS and YFSETQ. V gave up 4 bases and J gave up 5 bases; unmatched junction bases: 5. The CDR3: CASSPTGGEYGYTF. The CDR3 nucleotides are TGCGCCAGCAGCCCGACAGGGGGCGAATATGGCTACACCTTC.

V is TRBV11-3 and J is TRBJ1-2; possibly TRBD1 for D (5 bases). Trimming removed 1 base at V and 2 bases at J, with 11 bases between. This CDR3 has 15 residues. CDR1 and CDR2 (germline): SGHNT, YENEEA. CDR3 DNA: TGTGCCAGCAGCTTAGGCTTTCAGGGAAACTATGGCTACACCTTC. Encoded protein: CASSLGFQGNYGYTF.

The chain joins TRBV18 to TRBJ1-2; tentatively, D is TRBD1 (6 bases). The length of the CDR3 is 16 residues. Germline values: CDR1 KGHSH, CDR2 LQKENI. Trimming removed 5 bases from V and 8 bases from J, with 24 bases in between. This chain's CDR3 is CASSSELQGRGGGYTF. CDR3 in DNA: TGTGCCAGCTCATCAGAGCTTCAGGGGAGAGGCGGCGGCTACACCTTC.

The V and J genes are TRBV25-1 and TRBJ1-2; 9 nucleotides agree with TRBD1. CDR3 length: 14 residues. Germline loops: CDR1 MGHDK, CDR2 SYGVNS. V lost 7 bases and J lost 8; bases outside the gene matches: 11. Here the CDR3 reads CASTLRDREGGYTF. The DNA for the CDR3 is TGTGCCAGCACGCTCCGGGACAGGGAAGGGGGCTACACCTTC.

This clone appeared a single time. This rearrangement joins TRBV6-5 to TRBJ2-1, with 9 bases identical to TRBD1. This CDR3 has 15 residues. From germline, CDR1 is MNHEY and CDR2 SVGAGI. J was trimmed by 6 bases and V by 5 bases; bases with no gene match: 8. CDR3 amino acids: CASSPGTGMGNEQFF. The CDR3 DNA reads TGTGCCAGCAGTCCCGGGACAGGGATGGGCAATGAGCAGTTCTTC.

The gene calls are TRBV15 and TRBJ2-1; 12 positions match TRBD2. The CDR3 extends over 22 amino acids. Germline V gene data show CDR1 as LNHNV and CDR2 as YYDKDF (reference sequence). Germline trimming cut 1 base from V and 4 bases from J; bases unmatched to any gene: 20. The CDR3 loop is CATSRVTAASGRERALYNEQFF. The CDR3 coding sequence is TGTGCCACCAGCAGAGTAACAGCGGCTAGCGGGAGGGAAAGGGCCCTTTACAATGAGCAGTTCTTC.

The chain uses TRBV2 and TRBJ2-3, with a tentative D call TRBD2 (6 bases). The germline V gene has CDR1 SNHLY and CDR2 FYNNEI. The CDR3 runs to 15 residues. Trimming pared 10 bases from V and 3 bases from J, leaving 20 bases between. The CDR3 region is CAILERDWRTDTQYF. CDR3 DNA: TGTGCCATCCTCGAACGGGACTGGAGAACAGATACGCAGTATTTT.

CDR3 region: CASRGRGSSYEQYF. CDR3 bases: TGTGCCAGCCGAGGGCGGGGAAGCTCCTACGAGCAGTACTTC. This chain uses TRBV5-6 with TRBJ2-7; D perhaps matches TRBD2 (6 bases). Germline V gene lookup returns CDR1 SGHDT and CDR2 YYEEEE. This CDR3 has 14 amino acids. V shed 7 bases and J shed 0 bases, with 14 bases lying between them.

The V gene is TRBV27, the J gene TRBJ2-7; D call uncertain. CDR3 length: 13 amino acids. Germline lookup yields CDR1 MNHEY and CDR2 SMNVEV (reference sequence). The V end was cut by 3 bases, the J end by 3 bases, with 9 bases between. CDR3: CASSFTDNYEQYF. CDR3 nucleotide sequence: TGTGCCAGCAGTTTTACCGACAACTACGAGCAGTACTTC.

J is TRBJ1-1 and V is TRBV7-9, with D perhaps matching TRBD1 (6 bases). V dropped 7 bases and J dropped 5 bases, with 17 bases sitting between them. Germline V gene sequence: CDR1 SEHNR, CDR2 FQNEAQ (reference sequence). This CDR3 is 14 amino acids long. The CDR3 DNA sequence: TGTGCCAGCATTGGACAAGCCCAGGGGACTGAAGCTTTCTTT. It is translated as CASIGQAQGTEAFF.

The chain employs TRBV27 and TRBJ2-7; 14 bases map to TRBD2. The CDR3 runs 15 residues. The germline CDR1 and CDR2 sequences are MNHEY and SMNVEV (reference sequence). Unmatched junction bases numbered 3, after V lost 5 bases and J lost 3 bases. This chain's CDR3 is CASSLGLAGGYEQYF. The CDR3 nucleotides are TGTGCCAGCAGTCTAGGACTAGCGGGGGGCTACGAGCAGTACTTC.

Details on this clone: This specimen includes other DNA sequences encoding the same CDR3. J is TRBJ2-1 and V is TRBV9; D possibly corresponds to TRBD2 (5 bases). V was shortened by 0 bases and J by 3 bases, with 7 bases between the two germline ends. The CDR3 loop spans 14 amino acids. Germline CDR1 SGDLS, CDR2 YYNGEE. The CDR3 loop reads CASSVGTGYNEQFF. CDR3 DNA sequence: TGTGCCAGCAGCGTAGGGACTGGCTACAATGAGCAGTTCTTC. Full variable domain (rest looked up from reference TRBV9 and TRBJ2-1): DSGVTQTPKHLITATGQRVTLRCSPRSGDLSVYWYQQSLDQGLQFLIQYYNGEERAKGNILERFSAQQFPDLHSELNLSSLELGDSALYFCASSVGTGYNEQFFGPGTRLTVL.

Concerning this clone: Other nucleotide sequences from this sample produce the same CDR3. The CDR3 nucleotides read TGTGCCAGCAGCTTAGGGGGCGGCACTGAAGCTTTCTTT. Amino acids: CASSLGGGTEAFF. The V and J genes are TRBV5-6 and TRBJ1-1; 7 bases align to TRBD1. This CDR3 has 13 amino acids. The J segment lost 4 bases and the V segment lost 2 bases, leaving 2 bases of the junction unmatched. CDR1 and CDR2 (germline): SGHDT, YYEEEE.

This clone was seen once. The chain joins TRBV7-9 to TRBJ2-1, with D possibly matching TRBD1 (5 bases). Germline loops: CDR1 SEHNR, CDR2 FQNEAQ (reference sequence). V was clipped by 2 bases and J by 10 bases, with 15 bases between them. This CDR3 has 14 residues. CDR3 DNA: TGTGCCAGCAGCTTAAGGTACAGGCCCCGGGAGCAGTTCTTC. Its protein product is CASSLRYRPREQFF.

This clone has a single count. The chain joins TRBV19 to TRBJ1-4; D uncertain. Germline CDR1 and CDR2: LNHDA and SQIVND (reference sequence). V shed 5 bases and J shed 11 bases, with 9 bases lying between them. This CDR3 contains 11 residues. The CDR3 reads CASSQTGKLFF. The CDR3 coding sequence is TGTGCCAGTAGTCAGACGGGGAAACTGTTTTTT.

The chain links TRBV2 to TRBJ1-5; tentatively, D is TRBD1 (6 bases). Germline CDR1 reads SNHLY; CDR2 reads FYNNEI. This CDR3 region has 15 residues. The ends were cut back, 5 bases at V and 0 bases at J, with 11 bases in the middle. The CDR3, as DNA: TGTGCCAGCAGTAAGGACAGAGCTAGCAATCAGCCCCAGCATTTT. Residues: CASSKDRASNQPQHF.